This T cell receptor beta chain was documented in a study of cytomegalovirus exposure and HLA in healthy donors. The donors were members of the validation cohort comprising 100 to 150 subjects, separate from the roughly 650-subject first cohort. CDR1 GTSNPN and CDR2 SVGIG come from the germline V gene (reference sequence). The CDR3 extends over 15 amino acids. V was pared by 1 base and J by 2 bases, with 12 bases between. TCRdb's table, derived via immunoSEQ multiplex PCR, lists solely in-frame clones and lacks some. The table includes about 120,000 clones, 75% to 90% detected once. Note on this clone: The antigen is unknown.

General study findings and limits: Clusters of TCRs from the first cohort tended to co-occur in the 95 to 150 validation repertoires (as a later analysis found). In vitro experiments confirmed that a few CMV-associated chains were specific for CMV antigens. The classifier reportedly diagnosed cytomegalovirus status with high sensitivity and specificity.

Specimen: PBMCs. The chain combines TRBV30 with TRBJ1-5; no definite D call. The receptor was derived from a young woman in good health and CMV-seronegative. The CDR3 sequence: CAWSGAPQGNQPQHF. CDR3 bases: TGTGCCTGGAGTGGAGCCCCTCAGGGCAATCAGCCCCAGCATTTT. The entire variable domain, with the rest obtained from reference TRBV30 and TRBJ1-5, is as follows: SQTIHQWPATLVQPVGSPLSLECTVEGTSNPNLYWYRQAAGRGLQLLFYSVGIGQISSEVPQNLSASRPQDRQFILSSKKLLLSDSGFYLCAWSGAPQGNQPQHFGDGTRLSIL.